The rows below give T cell receptor beta chains drawn from one sample of a study of shared clonotypes between healthy human individuals. The data were produced by immunoSEQ multiplex PCR, yet TCRdb's version contains in-frame clones alone and is incomplete. The sample has 2 million or so clones, about 95% seen once. The sequenced material came from naive CD8+ T cells sorted from blood. Receptors originate from a man between 18 and 29 years old in good health. CDR3s include the opening cysteine and the closing phenylalanine or tryptophan. Each record gives: D gene, J gene, clone size, V gene, CDR3 protein, CDR3 DNA. A D gene is named only where the DNA matches it firmly. Some rows have no size entry. The others give once, few or many, or a class for an expanded clone.

- | TRBJ2-1 | - | TRBV6-5 | CASSRLDSEQFF | TGTGCCAGCAGTAGACTAGACAGTGAGCAGTTCTTC
- | TRBJ2-7 | - | TRBV7-2 | CASSAGTPYEQYF | TGTGCCAGCAGCGCCGGGACTCCCTACGAGCAGTACTTC
- | TRBJ2-4 | once | TRBV5-6 | CASSLGGENIQYF | TGTGCCAGCAGCTTAGGTGGCGAAAACATTCAGTACTTC
- | TRBJ2-2 | - | TRBV27 | CASSLRAGELFF | TGTGCCAGCAGTTTACGGGCAGGGGAGCTGTTTTTT
TRBD1 | TRBJ2-7 | - | TRBV9 | CASSLGGTGLDEQYF | TGTGCCAGCAGCCTAGGCGGGACAGGGCTCGACGAGCAGTACTTC
TRBD2 | TRBJ2-7 | - | TRBV7-9 | CASSVAGAYEQYF | TGTGCCAGCAGCGTGGCGGGGGCCTACGAGCAGTACTTC
TRBD2 | TRBJ2-3 | once | TRBV7-9 | CASSDTGLAEGLDTQYF | TGTGCCAGCAGCGACACGGGACTAGCGGAGGGGTTAGATACGCAGTATTTT
- | TRBJ2-7 | - | TRBV19 | CASSSAGFSSEQYF | TGTGCCAGTAGTTCAGCAGGGTTTAGCAGCGAGCAGTACTTC
- | TRBJ2-7 | - | TRBV11-2 | CASSLITEAREQYF | TGTGCCAGCAGCTTAATCACAGAGGCGCGCGAGCAGTACTTC
- | TRBJ1-1 | - | TRBV13 | CASSLGTRTEAFF | TGTGCCAGCAGCCTGGGGACTAGGACTGAAGCTTTCTTT
- | TRBJ2-5 | - | TRBV27 | CASSSTTDRETQYF | TGTGCCAGCAGTTCGACTACGGACAGAGAGACCCAGTACTTC
TRBD1 | TRBJ1-2 | - | TRBV10-3 | CAISDKVYRGDYGYTF | TGTGCCATCAGTGATAAGGTTTACAGGGGAGACTATGGCTACACCTTC
- | TRBJ2-1 | - | TRBV6-6 | CASSSFTGELYNEQFF | TGTGCCAGCAGTTCCTTTACCGGAGAGCTTTACAATGAGCAGTTCTTC
TRBD2 | TRBJ2-5 | - | TRBV9 | CASSVGGTSGNEETQYF | TGTGCCAGCAGCGTAGGGGGGACTAGCGGTAACGAAGAGACCCAGTACTTC
- | TRBJ1-1 | once | TRBV27 | CASSKNTEAFF | TGTGCCAGCAGCAAGAACACTGAAGCTTTCTTT
- | TRBJ1-2 | - | TRBV7-8 | CASSFDQGIAYGYTF | TGTGCCAGCAGCTTCGATCAGGGAATAGCGTATGGCTACACCTTC
- | TRBJ2-3 | - | TRBV7-9 | CASSPPPSTDTQYF | TGTGCCAGCAGCCCCCCACCTAGCACAGATACGCAGTATTTT
- | TRBJ1-4 | - | TRBV7-9 | CASSPTTGATNEKLFF | TGTGCCAGCAGCCCTACGACAGGCGCAACTAATGAAAAACTGTTTTTT
TRBD1 | TRBJ1-5 | - | TRBV28 | CASSLTGASNQPQHF | TGTGCCAGCAGTTTGACAGGGGCCTCCAATCAGCCCCAGCATTTT
- | TRBJ2-7 | - | TRBV4-3 | CASSQDDVDYEQYF | TGCGCCAGCAGCCAAGACGACGTAGACTACGAGCAGTACTTC
- | TRBJ2-7 | - | TRBV6-6 | CASSELPKSEQYF | TGTGCCAGCAGCGAATTACCTAAAAGCGAGCAGTACTTC
TRBD1 | TRBJ1-5 | - | TRBV19 | CASSILGQGELDQPQHF | TGTGCCAGTAGTATACTAGGACAGGGCGAACTTGATCAGCCCCAGCATTTT
TRBD2 | TRBJ2-7 | - | TRBV7-6 | CASSPSGSKYEQYF | TGTGCCAGCAGCCCTAGCGGGAGTAAATACGAGCAGTACTTC
TRBD2 | TRBJ2-1 | - | TRBV30 | CAALAGGYNEQFF | TGTGCCGCCTTAGCGGGGGGATACAATGAGCAGTTCTTC
- | TRBJ2-7 | - | TRBV10-3 | CAISESGASYEQYF | TGTGCCATCAGTGAGTCGGGGGCATCCTACGAGCAGTACTTC
TRBD2 | TRBJ2-7 | - | TRBV4-1 | CASSQGGLSYEQYF | TGCGCCAGCAGCCAAGGGGGACTATCCTACGAGCAGTACTTC
- | TRBJ1-1 | - | TRBV7-6 | CASSPAGGAVNTEAFF | TGTGCCAGCAGCCCCGCTGGGGGGGCCGTGAACACTGAAGCTTTCTTT
- | TRBJ2-3 | - | TRBV28 | CASSFESTDTQYF | TGTGCCAGCAGTTTTGAGAGCACAGATACGCAGTATTTT
- | TRBJ1-6 | - | TRBV5-1 | CASSAGRPSSYNSPLHF | TGCGCCAGCTCTGCGGGACGCCCGAGCTCCTATAATTCACCCCTCCACTTT
TRBD1 | TRBJ2-5 | - | TRBV27 | CASSFTGGGETQYF | TGTGCCAGCAGCTTTACAGGGGGCGGAGAGACCCAGTACTTC
TRBD2 | TRBJ2-3 | - | TRBV7-9 | CASSYPELAGGDTDTQYF | TGTGCCAGCAGCTATCCCGAGCTAGCGGGAGGAGACACAGATACGCAGTATTTT
TRBD1 | TRBJ1-1 | - | TRBV9 | CASSVSHGQGANTEAFF | TGTGCCAGCAGCGTATCTCATGGCCAGGGGGCGAACACTGAAGCTTTCTTT
- | TRBJ2-3 | - | TRBV5-1 | CASSWEADTQYF | TGCGCCAGCAGCTGGGAGGCAGATACGCAGTATTTT
TRBD2 | TRBJ2-1 | once | TRBV4-1 | CASSQAGGGVNEQFF | TGCGCCAGCAGCCAAGCCGGGGGGGGAGTAAATGAGCAGTTCTTC
TRBD2 | TRBJ2-7 | - | TRBV27 | CASSRLAGDLTYEQYF | TGTGCCAGCAGTCGACTAGCGGGAGACCTTACCTACGAGCAGTACTTC
- | TRBJ1-1 | - | TRBV4-2 | CASSPETGMNTEAFF | TGTGCCAGCAGCCCCGAGACAGGCATGAACACTGAAGCTTTCTTT
TRBD2 | TRBJ2-1 | - | TRBV28 | CATLSSGSDNEQFF | TGTGCCACCCTGAGTAGCGGGAGTGACAATGAGCAGTTCTTC
- | TRBJ1-2 | few | TRBV7-2 | CASSLDREGYTF | TGTGCCAGCAGCTTAGATCGTGAGGGCTACACCTTC
- | TRBJ2-2 | - | TRBV7-2 | CASSLVVEPTGAGGELFF | TGTGCCAGCAGCTTAGTGGTCGAACCGACCGGGGCGGGCGGGGAGCTGTTTTTT
TRBD2 | TRBJ2-1 | - | TRBV7-2 | CASSGPGGSYNEQFF | TGTGCCAGCAGCGGGCCGGGAGGGAGCTACAATGAGCAGTTCTTC
- | TRBJ2-7 | - | TRBV2 | CASSEGPGVAYEQYF | TGTGCCAGCAGTGAAGGACCGGGTGTGGCCTACGAGCAGTACTTC